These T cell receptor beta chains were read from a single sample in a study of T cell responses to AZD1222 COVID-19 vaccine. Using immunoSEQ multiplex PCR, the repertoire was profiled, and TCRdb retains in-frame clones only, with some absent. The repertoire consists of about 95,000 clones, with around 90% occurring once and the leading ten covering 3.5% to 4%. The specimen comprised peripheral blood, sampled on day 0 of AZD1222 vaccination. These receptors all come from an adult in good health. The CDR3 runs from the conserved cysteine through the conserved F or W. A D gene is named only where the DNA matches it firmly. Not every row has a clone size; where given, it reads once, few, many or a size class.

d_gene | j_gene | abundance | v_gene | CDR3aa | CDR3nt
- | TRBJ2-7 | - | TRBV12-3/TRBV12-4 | CASSFGRWEQYF | TGTGCCAGCAGTTTTGGTCGTTGGGAGCAGTACTTC
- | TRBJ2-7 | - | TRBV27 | CASSLGALSSYEQYF | TGTGCCAGCAGTTTAGGGGCCCTTAGCTCCTACGAGCAGTACTTC
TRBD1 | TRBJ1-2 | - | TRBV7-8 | CASSLAGQGFRGYTF | TGTGCCAGCAGCTTAGCGGGACAGGGTTTTCGTGGCTACACCTTC
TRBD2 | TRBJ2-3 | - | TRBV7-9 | CASSLATSGYTDTQYF | TGTGCCAGCAGCTTAGCAACTAGCGGGTACACAGATACGCAGTATTTT
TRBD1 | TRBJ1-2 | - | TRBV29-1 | CSAVRGQGASRDGYTF | TGCAGCGCGGTAAGGGGACAGGGGGCGTCCCGTGATGGCTACACCTTC
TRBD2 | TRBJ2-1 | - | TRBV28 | CASSPTLAGDNEQFF | TGTGCCAGCAGTCCCACACTAGCGGGGGACAATGAGCAGTTCTTC
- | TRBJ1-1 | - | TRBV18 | CASSPSSGLEAFF | TGTGCCAGCTCACCATCGTCCGGGTTGGAAGCTTTCTTT
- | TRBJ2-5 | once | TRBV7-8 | CASSPPRQETQYF | TGTGCCAGCAGCCCACCCCGACAAGAGACCCAGTACTTC
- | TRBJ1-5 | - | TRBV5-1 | CASSLGQSNQPQHF | TGCGCCAGCAGCTTGGGACAGAGCAATCAGCCCCAGCATTTT
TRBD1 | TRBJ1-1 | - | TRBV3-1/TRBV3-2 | CASSQDYRGRTEAFF | TGTGCCAGCAGCCAAGATTACAGGGGGCGGACTGAAGCTTTCTTT
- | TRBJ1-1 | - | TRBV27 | CASSLAGGQEAFF | TGTGCCAGCAGCCTAGCGGGGGGCCAAGAGGCTTTCTTT
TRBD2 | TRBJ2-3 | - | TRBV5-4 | CASSLRSSGADTQYF | TGTGCCAGCAGCTTGAGGTCTAGCGGGGCAGATACGCAGTATTTT
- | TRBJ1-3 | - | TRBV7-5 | CARSQSPNRDSGNTIYF | TGTGCCAGAAGCCAGTCCCCGAACAGGGACTCTGGAAACACCATATATTTT
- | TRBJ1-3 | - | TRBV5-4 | CATQADPGGFSGNTIYF | TGTGCCACTCAAGCAGACCCGGGGGGCTTCTCTGGAAACACCATATATTTT
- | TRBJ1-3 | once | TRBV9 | CASSVEGRGNTIYF | TGTGCCAGCAGCGTAGAGGGGAGGGGAAACACCATATATTTT
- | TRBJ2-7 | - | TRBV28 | CASSLGGGYSYEQYF | TGTGCCAGCAGTTTAGGTGGGGGGTACTCCTACGAGCAGTACTTC
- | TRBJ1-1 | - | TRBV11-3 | CASKGQDTEAFF | TGTGCCAGCAAAGGGCAGGACACTGAAGCTTTCTTT
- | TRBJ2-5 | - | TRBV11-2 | CASSSTRGGETQYF | TGTGCCAGCAGCTCGACCCGGGGCGGGGAGACCCAGTACTTC
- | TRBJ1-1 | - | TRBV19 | CASSDFRGRNTEAFF | TGTGCCAGTAGTGATTTCAGGGGACGGAACACTGAAGCTTTCTTT
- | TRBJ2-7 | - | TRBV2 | CASSEQGYYEQYF | TGTGCCAGCAGTGAACAGGGCTACTACGAGCAGTACTTC
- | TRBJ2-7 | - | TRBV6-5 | CASSYADGSYEQYF | TGTGCCAGCAGTTACGCCGACGGATCCTACGAGCAGTACTTC
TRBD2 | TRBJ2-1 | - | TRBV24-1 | CATSDTGLGYNEQFF | TGTGCCACCAGTGACACTGGACTAGGCTACAATGAGCAGTTCTTC
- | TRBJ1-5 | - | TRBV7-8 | CASSLAWGMNQPQHF | TGTGCCAGCAGCCTAGCATGGGGGATGAATCAGCCCCAGCATTTT
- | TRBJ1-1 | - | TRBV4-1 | CASSPLRAPAFF | TGCGCCAGCAGCCCCCTCCGGGCCCCAGCTTTCTTT
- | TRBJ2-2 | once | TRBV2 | CASRADGNTGELFF | TGTGCCAGCAGGGCGGACGGGAACACCGGGGAGCTGTTTTTT
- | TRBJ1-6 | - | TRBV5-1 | CASGTDNSPLHF | TGCGCCAGCGGGACGGATAATTCACCCCTCCACTTT
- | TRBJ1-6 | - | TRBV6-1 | CASSEQVNDSPLHF | TGTGCCAGCAGTGAACAGGTGAACGATTCACCCCTCCACTTT
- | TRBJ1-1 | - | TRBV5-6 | CASSLEIQNTEAFF | TGTGCCAGCAGCTTGGAAATTCAGAACACTGAAGCTTTCTTT
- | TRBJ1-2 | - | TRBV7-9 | CASSFGEPSNYGYTF | TGTGCCAGCAGCTTTGGAGAGCCCAGTAACTATGGCTACACCTTC
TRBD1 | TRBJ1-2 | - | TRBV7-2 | CASSLDNRGLYGYTF | TGTGCCAGCAGCTTAGATAACAGGGGCCTATATGGCTACACCTTC
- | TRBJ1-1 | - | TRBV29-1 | CSVDQGRAEAFF | TGCAGCGTTGATCAGGGTAGGGCGGAAGCTTTCTTT
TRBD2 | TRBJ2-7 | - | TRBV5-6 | CASSSGLAGLEQYF | TGTGCCAGCAGCTCGGGACTAGCGGGGCTCGAGCAGTACTTC
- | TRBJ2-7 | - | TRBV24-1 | CATSVPRDRPYEQYF | TGTGCCACCAGTGTTCCCCGGGACCGACCCTACGAGCAGTACTTC
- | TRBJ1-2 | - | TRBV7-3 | CASSLGAEYGYTF | TGTGCCAGCAGCTTAGGGGCTGAATATGGCTACACCTTC
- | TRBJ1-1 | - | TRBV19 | CASKARGMNTEAFF | TGTGCCAGTAAGGCAAGGGGGATGAACACTGAAGCTTTCTTT
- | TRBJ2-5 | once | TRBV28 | CASSETRTQYF | TGTGCCAGCAGTGAAACTAGGACCCAGTACTTC
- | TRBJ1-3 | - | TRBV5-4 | CASSLRDGEGNTIYF | TGTGCCAGCAGCTTAAGGGATGGAGAAGGAAACACTATATATTTT
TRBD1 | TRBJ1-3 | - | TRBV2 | CASSPPSTGYSGNTIYF | TGTGCCAGCAGTCCACCCTCGACAGGGTATTCTGGAAACACCATATATTTT
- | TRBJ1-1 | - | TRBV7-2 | CASSQTWSNTEAFF | TGTGCCAGCAGCCAAACGTGGTCGAACACTGAAGCTTTCTTT
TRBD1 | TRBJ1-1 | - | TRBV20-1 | CSASGQGAYTEAFF | TGCAGTGCTAGTGGACAGGGGGCGTACACTGAAGCTTTCTTT
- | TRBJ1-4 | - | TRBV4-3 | CASSQGRTSEKLFF | TGCGCCAGCAGCCAAGGGAGGACAAGTGAAAAACTGTTTTTT
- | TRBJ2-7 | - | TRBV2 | CASSEGSTLYEQYF | TGTGCCAGCAGTGAAGGCTCCACTCTCTACGAGCAGTACTTC
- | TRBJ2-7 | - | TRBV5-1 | CASSLPGLSSYEQYF | TGCGCCAGCAGCTTACCGGGTCTGAGCTCCTACGAGCAGTACTTC
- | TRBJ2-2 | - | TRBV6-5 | CASRREGGELFF | TGTGCCAGCAGGCGCGAGGGAGGGGAGCTGTTTTTT
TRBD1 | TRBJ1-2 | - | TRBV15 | CATSRDRRTGDGYTF | TGTGCCACCAGCAGAGATAGGCGGACAGGGGATGGCTACACCTTC
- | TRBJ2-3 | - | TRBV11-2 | CASSQLWSVKADTQYF | TGTGCCAGCAGCCAACTTTGGTCAGTAAAGGCAGATACGCAGTATTTT
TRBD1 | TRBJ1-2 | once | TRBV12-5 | CASGLVPNQDREHGYTF | TGTGCTAGTGGTTTGGTACCAAATCAGGACAGGGAGCATGGCTACACCTTC